A single T cell receptor beta chain is shown here with its context. Its antigen is not identified. The junction departs from the called germline gene at one end, perhaps through a read error. A modified ARM-PCR protocol with three rounds of nested PCR amplified TCRbeta. From the multiplex PCR reads, TCRdb called clonotypes with MiXCR, one entry per CDR3 protein. The sample yields roughly 66,000 distinct CDR3 sequences, 55% to 85% seen once. These data are taken from a study of tumor and adjacent non-tumor tissue in lung cancer. Study-level information: Histology: under 15 adenocarcinoma, 2 squamous cell carcinoma, 1 small cell lung cancer.

Overall study results and limits: In normal lung, the top 100 clones were significantly more dominant than in tumor. Compared with tumor, normal lung showed significantly lower TCR diversity.

The template was RNA from unsorted bulk tissue. CDR3 length: 12 amino acids. The germline CDR1 and CDR2 sequences are MDHEN and SYDVKM. This sequence joins TRBV28 and TRBJ2-1; D is unresolved. The specimen was lung tumor tissue. The receptor was isolated from a man aged 55 to 69 with non-small cell lung cancer. In DNA, the CDR3 is TGTGCCAGCAGTTCGTGGGGAAATGAGCAGTCCTTC. This sequence encodes CASSSWGNEQSF.